The clone carrying this TCR beta chain has a single count. In the study's own analysis: Amplification of reference gene primers provided the estimated nucleated cell counts. TCRdb's table, derived via immunoSEQ multiplex PCR, lists solely in-frame clones and lacks some. V and J calls and clone size are given by that table; D and trimming were obtained from the DNA. In the table there are roughly 120,000 clones, roughly 80% of which are singletons. The data are from a study of blood T cell repertoires in COVID-19. Turning to the study itself: COVID-19 samples from acute and convalescent phases originated in the United States, Italy and Spain. From T cells, B-cell-depleted T cells, or PBMCs came the material, which was cDNA or gDNA.

The germline CDR1 and CDR2 sequences are SGHDN and FVKESK. The CDR3 consists of 18 residues. Trimming removed 4 bases from V and 5 bases from J; junction bases left unmatched: 18. This receptor was taken from a woman in her forties with acute or convalescent COVID-19. Input material: peripheral blood. The chain carries TRBV14 and TRBJ2-5; 8 bases match TRBD2. This CDR3 reads CASSRRPGGPGIVETQYF. The CDR3 DNA follows: TGTGCCAGCAGCCGGAGACCGGGGGGGCCAGGAATCGTCGAGACCCAGTACTTC.